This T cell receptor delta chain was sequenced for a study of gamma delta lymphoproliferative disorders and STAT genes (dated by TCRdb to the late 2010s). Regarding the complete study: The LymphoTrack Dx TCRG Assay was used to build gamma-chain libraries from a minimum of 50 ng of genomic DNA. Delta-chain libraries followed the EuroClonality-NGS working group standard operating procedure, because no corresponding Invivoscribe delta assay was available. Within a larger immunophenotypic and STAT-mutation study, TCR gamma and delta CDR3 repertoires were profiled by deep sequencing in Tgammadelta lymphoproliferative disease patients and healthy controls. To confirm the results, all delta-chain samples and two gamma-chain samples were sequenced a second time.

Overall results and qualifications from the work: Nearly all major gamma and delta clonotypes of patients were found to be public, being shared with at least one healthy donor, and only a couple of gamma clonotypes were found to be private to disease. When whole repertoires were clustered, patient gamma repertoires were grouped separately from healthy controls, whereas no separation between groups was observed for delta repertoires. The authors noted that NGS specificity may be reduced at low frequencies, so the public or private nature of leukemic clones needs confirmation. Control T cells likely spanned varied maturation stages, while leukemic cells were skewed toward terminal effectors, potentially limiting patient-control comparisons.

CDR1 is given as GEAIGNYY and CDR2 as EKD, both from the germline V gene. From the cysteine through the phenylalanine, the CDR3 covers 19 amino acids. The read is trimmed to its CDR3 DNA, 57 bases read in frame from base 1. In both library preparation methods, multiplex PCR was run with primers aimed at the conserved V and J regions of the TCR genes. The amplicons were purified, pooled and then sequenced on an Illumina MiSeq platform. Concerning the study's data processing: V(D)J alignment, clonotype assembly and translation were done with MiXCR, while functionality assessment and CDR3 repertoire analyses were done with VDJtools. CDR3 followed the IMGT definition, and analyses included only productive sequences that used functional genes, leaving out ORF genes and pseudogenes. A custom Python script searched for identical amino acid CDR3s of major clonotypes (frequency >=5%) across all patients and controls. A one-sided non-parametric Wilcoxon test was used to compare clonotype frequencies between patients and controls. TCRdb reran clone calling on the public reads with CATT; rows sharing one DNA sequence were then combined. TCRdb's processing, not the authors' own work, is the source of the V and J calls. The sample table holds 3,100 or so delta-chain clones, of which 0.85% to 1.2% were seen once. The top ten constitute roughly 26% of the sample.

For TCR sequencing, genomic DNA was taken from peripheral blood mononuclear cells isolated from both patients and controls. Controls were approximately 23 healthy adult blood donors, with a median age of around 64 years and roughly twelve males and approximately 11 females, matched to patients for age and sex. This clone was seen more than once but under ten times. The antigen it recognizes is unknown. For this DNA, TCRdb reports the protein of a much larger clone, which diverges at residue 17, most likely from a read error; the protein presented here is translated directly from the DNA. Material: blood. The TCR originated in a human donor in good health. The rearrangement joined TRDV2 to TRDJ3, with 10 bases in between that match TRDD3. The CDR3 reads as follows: CACDGMGDTPTWDTRQTFF. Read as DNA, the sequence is TGTGCCTGTGACGGCATGGGGGATACCCCAACCTGGGACACCCGACAGACGTTTTTC.